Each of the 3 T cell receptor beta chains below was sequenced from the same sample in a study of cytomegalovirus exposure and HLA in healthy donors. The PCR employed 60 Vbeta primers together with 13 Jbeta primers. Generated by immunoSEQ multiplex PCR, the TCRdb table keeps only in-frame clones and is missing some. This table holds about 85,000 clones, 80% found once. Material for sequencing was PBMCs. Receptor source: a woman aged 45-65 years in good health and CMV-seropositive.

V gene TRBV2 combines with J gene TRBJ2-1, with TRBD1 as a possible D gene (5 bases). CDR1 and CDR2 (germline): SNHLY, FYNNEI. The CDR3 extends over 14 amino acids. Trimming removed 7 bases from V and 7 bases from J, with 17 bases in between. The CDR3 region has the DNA TGTGCCAGCAATGGAGAAGGGGTTGGGAATGAGCAGTTCTTC. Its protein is CASNGEGVGNEQFF.

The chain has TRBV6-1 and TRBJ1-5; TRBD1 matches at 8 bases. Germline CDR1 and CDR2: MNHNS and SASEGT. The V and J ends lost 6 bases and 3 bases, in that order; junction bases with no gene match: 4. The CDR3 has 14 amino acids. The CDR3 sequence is CASRGTGANQPQHF. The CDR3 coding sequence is TGTGCCAGCAGGGGGACAGGCGCCAATCAGCCCCAGCATTTT.

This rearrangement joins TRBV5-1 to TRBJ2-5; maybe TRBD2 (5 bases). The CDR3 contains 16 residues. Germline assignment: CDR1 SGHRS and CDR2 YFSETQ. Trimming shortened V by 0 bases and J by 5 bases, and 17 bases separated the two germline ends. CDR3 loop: CASSLARRSSGETQYF. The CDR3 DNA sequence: TGCGCCAGCAGCTTGGCCAGGAGGTCCTCTGGGGAGACCCAGTACTTC.